This record covers a single TCR beta chain. Its specificity is unknown. This sample was taken from a study of T cell repertoires in cytomegalovirus infection. The CDR3 has 14 residues. Trimming left V 3 bases short and J 3 bases short, with 12 bases between. MiXCR, run by TCRdb on the reads, gives a single entry per CDR3 protein. Of 750,000 to 950,000 distinct CDR3 sequences in the sample, approximately 32% were seen once. The sample here was cultured CD8+ T cells from PBMCs, taken from culture after CMV antigen stimulation. This sequence joins TRBV12-3 or TRBV12-4 and TRBJ2-7, with D tentatively TRBD1 (5 bases). The origin of this receptor is a human donor in good health (CMV status not recorded). Some clones in this sample may be carry-over from other donors' samples. The CDR3 region has the DNA TGTGCCAGCAGTTTTAGTTGGACAATCTACGAGCAGTACTTC. Amino acids: CASSFSWTIYEQYF.